The text below deals with one TCR beta chain. The data are from a study of blood T cell repertoires in COVID-19. The overall study: The study drew acute and convalescent COVID-19 samples from the United States, Italy and Spain.

This CDR3 has 18 residues. V gave up 4 bases and J gave up 6 bases; unmatched junction bases: 19. Germline CDR1 is KGHDR and CDR2 is SFDVKD. Original handling: The authors estimated nucleated cell counts from reference gene primer amplification. Clones were sequenced by immunoSEQ multiplex PCR, and TCRdb holds only the in-frame ones, with some missing. Clonal size and the V and J genes are those of that table, whereas D and trimming came from the DNA. Among under 200,000 clones listed, roughly 82% were seen once. All enrollees were roughly 18 to 100 years old and from about 25 US areas. This TCR was recovered from a woman in her fifties or sixties with acute COVID-19. The gene calls are TRBV24-1 and TRBJ1-2, with 7 bases identical to TRBD1. Sequencing was performed on PBMCs or T cells enriched from blood (not recorded which). Written as DNA, the CDR3 is TGTGCCACCAGTGAGGACGACAGGGTCGGGGCCTGGTTTCATGGCTACACCTTC. Translated: CATSEDDRVGAWFHGYTF.